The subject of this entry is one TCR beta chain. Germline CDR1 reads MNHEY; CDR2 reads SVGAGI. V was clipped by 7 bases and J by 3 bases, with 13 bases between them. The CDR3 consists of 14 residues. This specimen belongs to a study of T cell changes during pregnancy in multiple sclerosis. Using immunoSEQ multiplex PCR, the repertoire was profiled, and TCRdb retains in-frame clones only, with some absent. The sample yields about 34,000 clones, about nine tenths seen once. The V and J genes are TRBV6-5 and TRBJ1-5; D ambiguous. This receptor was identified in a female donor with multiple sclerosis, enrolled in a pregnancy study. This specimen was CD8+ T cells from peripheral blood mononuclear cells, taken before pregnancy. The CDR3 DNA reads TGTGCCAGCACTCCCTCGGGAAACAATCAGCCCCAGCATTTT. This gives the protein CASTPSGNNQPQHF.